These 5 T cell receptor beta chains share one sample of origin, sequenced in a study of CD8 T cells in Susac syndrome. cDNA came from roughly 0.47 to 1 ug RNA primed by random hexamers. TCRdb re-analysed the immunoSEQ multiplex PCR reads in MiXCR, keeping a single row per CDR3 protein. The repertoire holds more than 150,000 distinct CDR3 sequences, with 90% to 97% as singletons. Sequencing was performed on CD4+ T cells from PBMCs. All receptors come from a human donor with Susac syndrome.

This chain connects TRBV7-2 to TRBJ2-3, with unresolved D. CDR3 length equals 13 residues. V lost 4 bases and J 2 bases, leaving 7 bases between the germline ends. In germline, CDR1 is SGHTA, CDR2 FQGNSA. CDR3 bases: TGTGCCAGCAGCTCGCTTTACACAGATACGCAGTATTTT. This translates into CASSSLYTDTQYF. Drawing the rest from reference TRBV7-2 and TRBJ2-3, the complete variable domain is GAGVSQSPSNKVTEKGKDVELRCDPISGHTALYWYRQSLGQGLEFLIYFQGNSAPDKSGLPSDRFSAERTGGSVSTLTIQRTQQEDSAVYLCASSSLYTDTQYFGPGTRLTVL.

V gene TRBV11-2 combines with J gene TRBJ1-1, with no clear D. V lost 5 bases and J 7 bases, leaving 14 bases between the germline ends. The CDR3 totals 13 residues. Germline V gene sequence: CDR1 SGHAT, CDR2 FQNNGV. CDR3 amino acids: CASSPLILLEAFF. The CDR3 region has the DNA TGTGCCAGCAGCCCCCTCATACTCCTTGAAGCTTTCTTT.

The genes are TRBV7-8 and TRBJ2-5, with 11 bases fitting TRBD2. Losses at the gene ends were 2 bases for V and 1 base for J; bases not matched to a gene: 9. The germline CDR1 and CDR2 sequences are SGHVS and FQNEAQ. The CDR3 runs to 18 residues. The DNA of the CDR3 is TGTGCCAGCAGCTTACTAGCGGGGGGCCCAGGGGCCCAAGAGACCCAGTACTTC. It specifies CASSLLAGGPGAQETQYF.

J is TRBJ1-1 and V is TRBV2; D ambiguous. With 5 bases removed from V and 4 bases from J, the gap between germline ends came to 14 bases. Per the germline V gene, CDR1 is SNHLY and CDR2 is FYNNEI. The CDR3 spans 14 residues. The CDR3 sequence is CASSRTGARTEAFF. DNA of the CDR3: TGTGCCAGCAGTCGGACTGGTGCCCGCACTGAAGCTTTCTTT.

The chain uses TRBV10-1 and TRBJ1-2, with 9 bases fitting TRBD1. Trimming took 8 bases from V and 8 from J; bases not matched to a gene: 9. The CDR3 totals 13 residues. Germline V gives CDR1 WNHNN, CDR2 SYGVQD (reference sequence). CDR3 nucleotide sequence: TGCGCCAGCCCCAGAGGACAGGGGATCGGCTACACCTTC. The encoded protein is CASPRGQGIGYTF.